This T cell receptor beta chain was sequenced in a study of blood T cell repertoires in COVID-19. For the study at large: Specimens from acute and convalescent COVID-19 originated in the United States, Italy and Spain. Sample material is recorded as cDNA or gDNA derived from T cells, B-cell-depleted T cells, or PBMCs.

Original processing methods: Estimation of nucleated cell counts was performed using reference gene primer amplification. Assay used: immunoSEQ multiplex PCR; TCRdb lists only in-frame clones, some missing. Clonal size and the V and J genes are those of that table, whereas D and trimming came from the DNA. The table has about 64,000 clones, about nine tenths seen once. This CDR3 has 15 residues. Trimming removed 7 bases at V and 3 bases at J, with 15 bases between. From germline, CDR1 is MNHEY and CDR2 SVGAGI. Material: peripheral blood. The chain combines TRBV6-5 with TRBJ2-2; D may be TRBD2 (5 bases). The origin of this receptor is a man in his forties or fifties with active COVID-19. The CDR3 region is CASTEGGRHTGELFF. The CDR3 region has the DNA TGTGCCAGCACCGAGGGTGGTAGACACACCGGGGAGCTGTTTTTT.